This T cell receptor beta chain was found in a study of tumor and adjacent non-tumor tissue in lung cancer. Looked up from germline, CDR1 is SGDLS and CDR2 is YYNGEE. The CDR3 totals 12 residues. Regarding this clonotype: The junction differs from germline at one of its ends, possibly a read error.

This sample's RNA came from whole unsorted tissue. TCRbeta libraries were built with three rounds of nested PCR, modified from ARM-PCR. TCRdb redid the calling of the multiplex PCR reads with MiXCR, one entry per CDR3 protein. Of approximately 68,000 distinct CDR3 sequences detected, 73% appear once; the ten largest clones hold 28%. The receptor's source is a man aged 60-69 years with non-small cell lung cancer. The material sequenced was lung tumor tissue. The genes are TRBV9 and TRBJ1-1, with D perhaps TRBD1 (5 bases). The CDR3 sequence is CASSEADTETFF. In DNA form, the CDR3 reads TGTGCCAGCAGCGAGGCGGACACTGAAACTTTCTTT.